This entry lists 21 T cell receptor beta chains sequenced from one sample in a study of blood T cells in healthy people across ages. A second PCR, run for about 6 to 12 cycles, used a sample-barcoded 5' primer plus a J-beta primer mix. MiXCR, applied by TCRdb to the 5' RACE reads, yields one record per CDR3 protein. The sample includes roughly 930,000 distinct CDR3 sequences, about 44% seen only once; the top ten take 13%. Sequencing was done on a sample of blood. These receptors were obtained from a young man in good health.

The V and J genes are TRBV4-1 and TRBJ2-6; TRBD1 is a possible D gene (6 bases). The V gene lost 2 bases and the J gene lost 0 bases, with 11 bases spanning the gap. Germline loops: CDR1 MGHRA, CDR2 YSYEKL. CDR3 length: 17 residues. The CDR3 coding sequence is TGCGCCAGCAGCCAATTTGGACAGTTCTCTGGGGCCAACGTCCTGACTTTC. Encoded protein: CASSQFGQFSGANVLTF.

V is TRBV12-3 or TRBV12-4 and J is TRBJ2-5; 7 positions agree with TRBD2. There are 14 residues in the CDR3. V gave up 3 bases and J gave up 6 bases; unmatched junction bases: 7. The DNA of the CDR3 is TGTGCCAGCAGTTTTAGCGGGCGCGAGAAGACCCAGTACTTC. Translation: CASSFSGREKTQYF.

The chain uses TRBV20-1 and TRBJ2-1; tentative D call: TRBD2 (5 bases). CDR1 and CDR2 (germline): DFQATT, SNEGSKA (reference sequence). The CDR3 has 13 amino acids. V gave up 6 bases and J gave up 5 bases, with 14 bases separating them. CDR3 in amino acids: CSAELETHNEQFF. Here the CDR3 DNA reads TGCAGTGCGGAACTAGAAACCCACAATGAGCAGTTCTTC.

The V and J genes are TRBV20-1 and TRBJ1-6; D remains ambiguous. The CDR3 covers 13 residues. Per germline, CDR1 DFQATT and CDR2 SNEGSKA (reference sequence). The V gene lost 7 bases and the J gene lost 7 bases, with 14 bases spanning the gap. CDR3 DNA sequence: TGCAGTGGCCTGGGCAGCCAAAATTCACCCCTCCACTTT. It yields the protein CSGLGSQNSPLHF.

Regarding this clonotype: Mismatch with germline at one junction end may stem from a read error. CDR3 sequence reads: CSAIRTANSPFHF. CDR3 DNA sequence: TGCAGTGCTATACGGACAGCCAATTCACCCTTCCACTTT. This chain uses TRBV20-1 with TRBJ1-6, with D possibly matching TRBD1 (6 bases). CDR3 size: 13 residues. In germline, CDR1 is DFQATT, CDR2 SNEGSKA (reference sequence).

V usage is TRBV25-1 and J usage is TRBJ1-4; D perhaps matches TRBD1 (6 bases). Trimming took 3 bases from V and 7 from J, leaving 15 bases between them. Germline-derived CDR1 and CDR2 are MGHDK and SYGVNS. The CDR3 contains 15 residues. The CDR3 is CASSDSWDNPEKLFF. In DNA, the CDR3 is TGTGCCAGCAGTGATTCTTGGGACAACCCTGAAAAACTGTTTTTT.

This clonotype was observed a handful of times. The chain employs TRBV20-1 and TRBJ1-1, with a possible D match to TRBD1 (5 bases). V dropped 5 bases and J dropped 1 base, with 17 bases sitting between them. The CDR3 totals 15 residues. Germline CDR1 is DFQATT and CDR2 is SNEGSKA (reference sequence). CDR3 in amino acids: CSAYPGRGENTEAFF. As DNA, the CDR3 is TGCAGTGCTTACCCGGGACGGGGGGAGAACACTGAAGCTTTCTTT.

This clonotype was seen only once. The chain recombines TRBV3-1 with TRBJ2-5, with D tentatively TRBD1 (5 bases). The end of the DNA is better explained by TRBJ2-7, so the J call may be wrong. Germline assignment: CDR1 LGHDT and CDR2 YNNKEL (reference sequence). The CDR3 is 15 amino acids. In DNA, the CDR3 is TGTGCCAGCAGGGACACCTCTACCACACCCTACGAGCAGTACTTC. Translation gives CASRDTSTTPYEQYF.

The chain has TRBV18 and TRBJ2-1; D may be TRBD1 (6 bases). The CDR3 covers 15 residues. Trimming took 3 bases from V and 5 from J, leaving 14 bases between them. Germline-derived CDR1 and CDR2 are KGHSH and LQKENI. The CDR3 nucleotides read TGTGCCAGCTCACCTCTGGGCAGGGGAAACAATGAGCAGTTCTTC. The encoded protein is CASSPLGRGNNEQFF.

This clonotype was detected only a few times. This chain uses TRBV4-3 with TRBJ2-7, with D possibly matching TRBD1 (5 bases). CDR3 length: 15 residues. V lost 0 bases and J lost 2, with 11 bases in between. Germline loops: CDR1 LGHNA, CDR2 YSLEER. This CDR3 reads CASSQDLSRAYEQYF. CDR3 nucleotide sequence: TGCGCCAGCAGCCAAGATCTGAGCAGGGCCTACGAGCAGTACTTC.

J is TRBJ2-2 and V is TRBV15, with D perhaps matching TRBD1 (5 bases). The CDR3 covers 14 residues. Trimming shortened V by 0 bases and J by 10 bases, and 12 bases separated the two germline ends. Germline CDR1 LNHNV, CDR2 YYDKDF (reference sequence). The CDR3 protein is CATSREGPGQELFF. Here the CDR3 DNA reads TGTGCCACCAGCAGAGAGGGGCCGGGCCAGGAGCTGTTTTTT.

With respect to this clonotype: Mismatch with germline at one junction end may stem from a read error. This chain joins TRBV15 and TRBJ2-7, with D possibly TRBD1 on 5 matching bases. The CDR3 extends over 15 amino acids. The germline CDR1 and CDR2 sequences are LNHNV and YYDKDF (reference sequence). The chain's CDR3 is CATSRDTQGSYEQYF. The CDR3 DNA reads as TGCGCCACCAGCAGAGATACCCAGGGTTCCTACGAGCAGTACTTC.

This clonotype was seen a few times. V is TRBV27 and J is TRBJ1-5, with TRBD1 identical over 7 bases. CDR1 is MNHEY, CDR2 SMNVEV, per germline (reference sequence). After removal of 5 bases from V and 6 bases from J, the junction contained 1 base not matched to a gene. This CDR3 is 12 amino acids long. This CDR3 is CASSTGAQPQHF. DNA of the CDR3: TGTGCCAGCAGTACAGGGGCTCAGCCCCAGCATTTT.

The genes are TRBV6-2 or TRBV6-3 and TRBJ2-5, with no clear D. The CDR3 loop spans 12 amino acids. Between the trimmed V and J ends, which lost 7 bases and 5 bases, there was a span of 11 bases. In germline, CDR1 is MNHEY, CDR2 SVGEGT. CDR3 residues: CASTDSEETQYF. Written as DNA, the CDR3 is TGTGCCAGCACCGACTCTGAGGAGACCCAGTACTTC.

V usage is TRBV6-6 and J usage is TRBJ2-7; 15 bases fit TRBD2. The germline V gene has CDR1 MNHNY and CDR2 SVGAGI (reference sequence). Trimming at V came to 5 bases and at J to 6 bases, leaving 5 bases not matched to a gene. The CDR3 is 15 residues long. The CDR3 reads CASSRTSGGAVEQYF. For the CDR3, the DNA is TGTGCCAGCAGTCGGACTAGCGGGGGGGCGGTCGAGCAGTACTTC.

This clonotype showed up just a few times. This CDR3 is CASSQDGRGTEAFF. The DNA for the CDR3 is TGCGCCAGCAGCCAAGACGGCAGGGGTACTGAAGCTTTCTTT. This chain joins TRBV4-3 and TRBJ1-1; possibly TRBD1 for D (6 bases). Germline V lookup: CDR1 LGHNA, CDR2 YSLEER. Trimming took off 0 bases at V and 5 bases at J, with 10 bases between the two ends. This CDR3 contains 14 residues.

CDR3 sequence (DNA): TGTGCCAGCAGCCCCTTGGGGTCGGGCAATCAGCCCCAGCATTTT. Protein product: CASSPLGSGNQPQHF. This chain links TRBV7-2 with TRBJ1-5, with D hard to call. The ends were cut back, 5 bases at V and 2 bases at J, with 13 bases in the middle. The V gene's germline CDR1 is SGHTA and CDR2 FQGNSA. The CDR3 is made up of 15 amino acids.

This clonotype came up a few times. The genes are TRBV29-1 and TRBJ1-2; perhaps TRBD1 as D (6 bases). CDR3 size: 14 residues. V was cut by 0 bases and J by 3 bases, with 11 bases left in between. The germline CDR1 and CDR2 sequences are SQVTM and ANQGSEA. CDR3 loop: CSVEDYRAHYGYTF. The CDR3 DNA sequence: TGCAGCGTTGAAGATTACAGGGCTCACTATGGCTACACCTTC.

The chain has TRBV29-1 and TRBJ2-1; D uncertain. CDR1 SQVTM and CDR2 ANQGSEA come from the germline V gene. The CDR3 length is 11 residues. V dropped 0 bases and J dropped 6 bases, with 3 bases sitting between them. The CDR3 region has the DNA TGCAGCGTTGAAGACAGCAATGAGCAGTTCTTC. It translates to CSVEDSNEQFF.

The chain links TRBV4-1 to TRBJ1-1; D not resolved. Trimming took off 1 base at V and 1 base at J, with 10 bases between the two ends. The CDR3 extends over 15 amino acids. The germline gives CDR1 MGHRA, CDR2 YSYEKL. As DNA, the CDR3 is TGCGCCAGCAGCCAAGCGGGCAGAGCGAACACTGAAGCTTTCTTT. Its translation is CASSQAGRANTEAFF.

Comments on this clonotype: A read error may account for a junction end that differs from germline. CDR3 in amino acids: CASSVAPSIFEQYF. The CDR3 coding sequence is TGTGCCAGCAGCGTAGCCCCGTCCATATTCGAGCAGTACTTC. The gene calls are TRBV7-2 and TRBJ2-4; no definite D call. The J call may be faulty, since TRBJ2-7 better matches the DNA end. Looked up from germline, CDR1 is SGHTA and CDR2 is FQGNSA. The CDR3 is 14 residues long.